This T cell receptor (beta chain) was obtained from a study of blood T cell repertoires in COVID-19. Across the whole study: Acute-phase and convalescent COVID-19 samples originated in the United States, Italy and Spain. PBMCs, B-cell-depleted T cells, or T cells provided the cDNA or gDNA that made up the material.

This CDR3 contains 15 residues. Losses at the gene ends were 5 bases for V and 4 bases for J; bases not matched to a gene: 7. The germline V gene has CDR1 SGHRS and CDR2 YFSETQ. Per the study methods: Reference gene primer amplification gave estimated nucleated cell counts. TCRdb's table, derived via immunoSEQ multiplex PCR, lists solely in-frame clones and lacks some. Clonal size and the V and J genes are those of that table, whereas D and trimming came from the DNA. The sample has about 120,000 clones, about nine tenths seen once. This TCR was recovered from a man aged 35 to 55 with acute or convalescent COVID-19. The gene calls are TRBV5-1 and TRBJ2-5, with 11 bases matching TRBD2. Input material: peripheral blood. Written as DNA, the CDR3 is TGCGCCAGCAGTTGGGGACTAGCGGTCGGAGAGACCCAGTACTTC. Translation: CASSWGLAVGETQYF.